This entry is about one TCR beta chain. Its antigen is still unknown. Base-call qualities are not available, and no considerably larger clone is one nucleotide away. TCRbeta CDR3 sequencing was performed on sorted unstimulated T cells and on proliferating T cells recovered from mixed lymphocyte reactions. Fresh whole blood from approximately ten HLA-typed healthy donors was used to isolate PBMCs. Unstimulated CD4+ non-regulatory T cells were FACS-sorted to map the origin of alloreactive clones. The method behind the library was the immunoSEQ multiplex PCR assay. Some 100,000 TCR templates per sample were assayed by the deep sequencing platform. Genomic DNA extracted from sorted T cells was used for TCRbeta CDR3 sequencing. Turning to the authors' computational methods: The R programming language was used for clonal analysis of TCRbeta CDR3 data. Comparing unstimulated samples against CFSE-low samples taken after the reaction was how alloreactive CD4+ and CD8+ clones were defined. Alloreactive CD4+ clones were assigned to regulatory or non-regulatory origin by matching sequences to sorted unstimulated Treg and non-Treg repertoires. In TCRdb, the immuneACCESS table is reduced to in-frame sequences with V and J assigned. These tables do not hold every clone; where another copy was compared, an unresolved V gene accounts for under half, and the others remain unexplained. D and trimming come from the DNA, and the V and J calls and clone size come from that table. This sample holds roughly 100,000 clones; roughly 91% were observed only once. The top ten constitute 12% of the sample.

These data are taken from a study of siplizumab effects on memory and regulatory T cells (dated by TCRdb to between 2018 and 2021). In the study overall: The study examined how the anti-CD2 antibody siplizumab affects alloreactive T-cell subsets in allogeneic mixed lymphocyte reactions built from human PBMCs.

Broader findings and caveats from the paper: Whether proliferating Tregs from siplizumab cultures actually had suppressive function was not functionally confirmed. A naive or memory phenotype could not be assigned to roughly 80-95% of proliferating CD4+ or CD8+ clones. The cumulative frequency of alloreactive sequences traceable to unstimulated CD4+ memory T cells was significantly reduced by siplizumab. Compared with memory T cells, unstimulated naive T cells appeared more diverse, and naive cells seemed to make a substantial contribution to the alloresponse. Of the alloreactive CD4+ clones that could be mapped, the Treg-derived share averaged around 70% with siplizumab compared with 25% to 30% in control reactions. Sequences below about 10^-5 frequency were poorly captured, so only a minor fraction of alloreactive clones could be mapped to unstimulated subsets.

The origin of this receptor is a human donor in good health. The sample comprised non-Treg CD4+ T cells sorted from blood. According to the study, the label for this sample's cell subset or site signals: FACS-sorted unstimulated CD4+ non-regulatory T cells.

The CDR3 reads CASSSIAGGETQYF. The DNA sequence follows: TGCGCCAGCAGCTCTATAGCGGGAGGGGAGACCCAGTACTTC. This chain is built from TRBV5-1 and TRBJ2-5, with TRBD2 identical over 11 junction bases. V lost 3 bases and J lost 5 bases, and the count of bases not matched to a germline gene is 3. CDR3 length: 14 amino acids, cysteine to phenylalanine. CDR3 DNA is the only sequence kept; it has 42 bases, read in frame from the first base. CDR1 and CDR2 (SGHRS, YFSETQ) derive from the germline V gene.